Reported below is one T cell receptor (beta chain). Its antigen is currently unknown. The data were obtained in a study of shared clonotypes between healthy human individuals. Every subset's genomic DNA went evenly onto several immunoSEQ plates. Original analysis: From ImmunoSEQ came sequences covering only the junction and carrying no quality scores, so filtering differed. The table came from immunoSEQ multiplex PCR; TCRdb's copy has only in-frame clones and leaves some out. That table supplies the V and J calls and clone size; D and trimming were determined from the DNA. Here the sample spans around 610,000 clones, around 96% being singletons. This CDR3 comprises 14 residues. Germline loops: CDR1 MNHEY, CDR2 SMNVEV (reference sequence). V was clipped by 4 bases and J by 3 bases; unmatched bases: 4. Selected positively for CCR7 and CD45RO-negative, naive CD8 cells excluded terminally differentiated effector memory CD45RA+ cells.

Points from the study as a whole: Among four donors, roughly 5.5% of naive CD4 clonotypes were found in common. Against clonotypes common to all four donors, non-shared ones had lower generation probabilities.

The TCR originated in a woman aged 30 to 39 in good health. V and J are TRBV27 and TRBJ2-7, with 9 bases lining up with TRBD2. The sequenced material came from naive CD8+ T cells sorted from blood. CDR3 residues: CASSSLAGSYEQYF. The CDR3 nucleotides read TGTGCCAGCAGTTCTCTAGCGGGGAGCTACGAGCAGTACTTC.